The 2 T cell receptor beta chains below come from one sample, sequenced in a study of blood T cells in healthy people across ages (dated by TCRdb to between 2014 and 2017). Library preparation was by 5' RACE. The listed sequencing device is Illumina HiSeq 2500. A second about 7 to 11 cycle PCR used a sample-barcoded 5' primer and a J-beta primer mix. Starting from the raw public reads, TCRdb applied fastp trimming at Q25, assembled clones with MiXCR and retained in-frame beta chains. Each CDR3 protein appears once, grouped with its most common genes and DNA. The sample table records some 1.5 million distinct CDR3 sequences; roughly 27% of these occur just once. Over 7% of the sample lies in the top ten. The sequencing input was blood. The receptors were gathered from a woman aged 25 to 39 in good health.

There are a few counts of this clonotype. The rearrangement joins TRBV2 to TRBJ2-1, with 8 bases aligning to TRBD1. The germline gives CDR1 SNHLY, CDR2 FYNNEI. The CDR3 is 15 residues long. The junction had 8 bases not matched to a gene; V was cut back by 5 bases and J by 5 bases. The DNA for the CDR3 is TGTGCCAGCAGTCTCTCCGGGACAGGTCACAATGAGCAGTTCTTC. Protein product: CASSLSGTGHNEQFF.

This clonotype appeared a few times. The rearrangement uses TRBV3-1 and TRBJ2-4, with D possibly being TRBD2 (5 bases). Germline-derived CDR1 and CDR2 are LGHDT and YNNKEL (reference sequence). The CDR3 extends over 14 amino acids. Trimming took off 0 bases at V and 8 bases at J, with 11 bases between the two ends. CDR3 nucleotides: TGTGCCAGCAGCCAAGATATTAGCGTGGACATTCAGTACTTC. Amino acid sequence: CASSQDISVDIQYF.